The 14 T cell receptor beta chains below all came from one sample that was sequenced in a study of response to subunit inactivated influenza vaccine. Via MiXCR, TCRdb re-called the RT-PCR reads, giving one row per CDR3 protein. The sample lists 650,000 to 800,000 distinct CDR3 sequences, approximately 13% occurring once. Sequenced here: PBMCs from blood, sampled 14 days before vaccination. The receptors were sampled from a middle-aged man who received an inactivated influenza vaccine.

This clonotype appeared a few times. The CDR3 spells CASSRTSGRGREQFF. The CDR3 region has the DNA TGTGCCAGCAGCCGGACTAGCGGGAGGGGCCGTGAGCAGTTCTTC. The chain combines TRBV7-2 with TRBJ2-1; 15 positions match TRBD2. Trimming cost V 5 bases and J 9 bases; bases outside gene matches: 5. This CDR3 is built from 15 residues. Germline loops: CDR1 SGHTA, CDR2 FQGNSA.

This clonotype was counted only a few times. The rearrangement uses TRBV4-2 and TRBJ1-4, with a tentative D call TRBD1 (6 bases). The length of the CDR3 is 15 residues. The V end lost 3 bases, the J end lost 5 bases, and 13 bases lay between the germline ends. The V gene's germline CDR1 is LGHNA and CDR2 YNFKEQ. CDR3 sequence: CASSQREGVNEKLFF. The CDR3 region has the DNA TGTGCCAGCAGCCAGCGCGAGGGGGTGAATGAAAAACTGTTTTTT.

This clonotype was detected a few times. The genes are TRBV7-2 and TRBJ2-1; tentative D call: TRBD1 (5 bases). Germline V CDR1 and CDR2: SGHTA, FQGNSA. The CDR3 contains 14 residues. V lost 4 bases, J lost 6 bases, and 13 bases lay in between. The CDR3 DNA follows: TGTGCCAGCAGCTCATTTGGGGCGTCCAATGAGCAGTTCTTC. It yields the protein CASSSFGASNEQFF.

This clonotype was recorded a few times. The V and J genes are TRBV5-6 and TRBJ2-5; D remains unclear. The CDR3 spans 14 residues. V lost 2 bases to trimming and J lost 5 bases, with 13 bases between them. Germline V gives CDR1 SGHDT, CDR2 YYEEEE. The CDR3 loop is CASSLLNPAETQYF. DNA of the CDR3: TGTGCCAGCAGCTTACTCAACCCGGCTGAGACCCAGTACTTC.

This clonotype was seen at least ten times. The V call is TRBV6-4, the J call TRBJ2-2; D gene ambiguous. Trimming shortened V by 6 bases and J by 4 bases, and 18 bases separated the two germline ends. The V gene's germline CDR1 is MRHNA and CDR2 SNTAGT. This CDR3 region has 16 residues. For the CDR3, the DNA is TGTGCCAGCAGCCAAAGGTCCCAGGTCACCACCGGGGAGCTGTTTTTT. Protein: CASSQRSQVTTGELFF.

In regard to this clonotype: An end of the junction differs from the germline gene, which may be a read error. The chain combines TRBV19 with TRBJ1-2, with D maybe TRBD1 (5 bases). The germline CDR1 and CDR2 sequences are LNHDA and SQIVND (reference sequence). The length of the CDR3 is 15 residues. The CDR3 sequence is CASSMRGDGNYGYIF. The CDR3 DNA reads TGTGCCAGTAGTATGCGGGGGGACGGTAACTATGGCTACATCTTC.

The chain uses TRBV20-1 and TRBJ2-1, with D tentatively TRBD2 (7 bases). The germline V gene encodes CDR1 DFQATT and CDR2 SNEGSKA (reference sequence). The CDR3 spans 15 residues. V lost 7 bases, J lost 3 bases, and 19 bases lay in between. CDR3 sequence (DNA): TGCAGTGGACAAGCTCGGGGGGCGGTCTACAATGAGCAGTTCTTC. It specifies CSGQARGAVYNEQFF.

This chain uses TRBV9 with TRBJ2-7; TRBD2 aligns across 15 bases. The CDR3 spans 16 residues. The germline V gene has CDR1 SGDLS and CDR2 YYNGEE. J gave up 2 bases and V 3 bases, and 3 bases lay outside the gene matches. CDR3 nucleotide sequence: TGTGCCAGCAGCGCGGGACTAGCGGGAGGCCCCTACGAGCAGTACTTC. This sequence encodes CASSAGLAGGPYEQYF.

A few counts support this clonotype. The J gene is TRBJ2-1, the V gene TRBV4-3; perhaps D is TRBD1 or TRBD2 (5 bases each). The V gene's germline CDR1 is LGHNA and CDR2 YSLEER. With 4 bases removed from V and 6 bases from J, the gap between germline ends came to 22 bases. CDR3 length: 17 amino acids. The CDR3 nucleotides are TGCGCCAGCAGCCCTGACGAAGTGGGGATCGGGGCCAATGAGCAGTTCTTC. This translates into CASSPDEVGIGANEQFF.

The chain carries TRBV7-9 and TRBJ2-3, with unresolved D. V was pared by 8 bases and J by 4 bases, with 19 bases between. Germline CDR1 SEHNR, CDR2 FQNEAQ (reference sequence). This CDR3 comprises 15 residues. This CDR3 reads CASCPAERFADTQYF. The CDR3 region has the DNA TGTGCCAGCTGCCCGGCGGAAAGGTTCGCAGATACGCAGTATTTT.

This clonotype was picked up a small number of times. The chain uses TRBV6-1 and TRBJ2-1; TRBD2 aligns across 11 bases. This CDR3 spans 17 amino acids. Germline CDR1 and CDR2: MNHNS and SASEGT. Trimming cost V 6 bases and J 5 bases; bases outside gene matches: 12. CDR3 amino acids: CASRKEVGLAAHNEQFF. In DNA form, the CDR3 reads TGTGCCAGCAGGAAGGAGGTGGGACTAGCGGCACACAATGAGCAGTTCTTC.

This clonotype has a handful of counts. The rearrangement joins TRBV6-2 or TRBV6-3 to TRBJ1-2, with D unclear. With 2 bases removed from V and 4 bases from J, the gap between germline ends came to 20 bases. Germline loops: CDR1 MNHEY, CDR2 SVGEGT. CDR3 length: 17 residues. The CDR3, as DNA: TGTGCCAGCAGTTACCCGTCAGGCAGAAACAGAGGCTATGGCTACACCTTC. Amino acids: CASSYPSGRNRGYGYTF.

As to this clonotype: The junction differs from germline at one of its ends, possibly a read error. The rearrangement links TRBV12-3 or TRBV12-4 to TRBJ1-6, with D perhaps TRBD1 (5 bases). The CDR3 spans 15 residues. CDR3 sequence (DNA): TGTGCCAGCAGTTTACAGGGTTCCTATAAATCACCCCTCCACTTT. Its protein product is CASSLQGSYKSPLHF.

This clonotype was recorded a few times. DNA of the CDR3: TGCAGCGTTGAACCTCGAAAAGATACGCAGTATTTT. Translation: CSVEPRKDTQYF. This sequence joins TRBV29-1 and TRBJ2-3; D not certain. The V end lost 2 bases, the J end lost 5 bases, and 8 bases lay between the germline ends. Germline V gene data show CDR1 as SQVTM and CDR2 as ANQGSEA. The CDR3 length is 12 residues.